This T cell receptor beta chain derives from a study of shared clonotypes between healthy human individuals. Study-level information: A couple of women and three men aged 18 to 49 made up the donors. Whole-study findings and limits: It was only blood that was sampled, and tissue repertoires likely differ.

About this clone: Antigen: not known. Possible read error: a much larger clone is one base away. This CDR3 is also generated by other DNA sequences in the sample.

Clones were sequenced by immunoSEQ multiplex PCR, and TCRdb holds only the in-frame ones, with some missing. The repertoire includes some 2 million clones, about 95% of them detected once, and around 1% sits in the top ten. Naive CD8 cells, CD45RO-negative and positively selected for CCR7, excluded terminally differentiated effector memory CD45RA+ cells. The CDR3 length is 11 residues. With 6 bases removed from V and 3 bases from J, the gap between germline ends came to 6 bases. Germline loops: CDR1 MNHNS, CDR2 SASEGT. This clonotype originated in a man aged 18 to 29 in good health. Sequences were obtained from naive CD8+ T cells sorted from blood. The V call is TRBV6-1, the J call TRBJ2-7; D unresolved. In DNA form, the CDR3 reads TGTGCCAGCAGCCTAGGCTACGAGCAGTACTTC. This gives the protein CASSLGYEQYF.